This T cell receptor beta chain was obtained from a study of response to subunit inactivated influenza vaccine. Each CDR3 protein is one row after TCRdb ran MiXCR on the RT-PCR reads. The repertoire consists of about 650,000 distinct CDR3 sequences, with roughly 14% occurring once and the leading ten covering approximately 10%. The CDR3 runs 14 residues. Deletions cut 1 base from V and 7 bases from J, with 11 bases between. Per the germline V gene, CDR1 is LGHNA and CDR2 is YSLEER. Sequencing was performed on PBMCs from blood, taken roughly 12 days after vaccination. The chain has TRBV4-3 and TRBJ1-5; D is possibly TRBD1 (5 bases). The TCR was taken from a man between 45 and 60 years old who received an inactivated influenza vaccine. The CDR3 DNA reads TGCGCCAGCAGCCAAGGGATTAGGGACCAGCCCCAGCATTTT. Translation: CASSQGIRDQPQHF.